This record covers a single T cell receptor (beta chain). Its matching antigen is unknown. Germline V gene data show CDR1 as KGHSH and CDR2 as LQKENI. This CDR3 has 16 amino acids. V gave up 0 bases and J gave up 5 bases, with 16 bases separating them. The record originates from a study of cytomegalovirus exposure and HLA in healthy donors. Notes on the study in general: A cluster of highly shared sequence variants was likely a sequencing artifact.

Primers: 60 Vbeta forward and 13 Jbeta reverse. The repertoire was sequenced with immunoSEQ multiplex PCR; TCRdb's copy has only in-frame clones and lacks some. The table has about 59,000 clones, about 83% seen once. This chain connects TRBV18 to TRBJ2-5, with D possibly TRBD1 on 5 matching bases. The sample taken for sequencing was PBMCs. This receptor was obtained from a human donor in good health. CDR3 residues: CASSPPGQATGETQYF. CDR3 nucleotides: TGTGCCAGCTCACCACCGGGGCAGGCTACCGGGGAGACCCAGTACTTC.